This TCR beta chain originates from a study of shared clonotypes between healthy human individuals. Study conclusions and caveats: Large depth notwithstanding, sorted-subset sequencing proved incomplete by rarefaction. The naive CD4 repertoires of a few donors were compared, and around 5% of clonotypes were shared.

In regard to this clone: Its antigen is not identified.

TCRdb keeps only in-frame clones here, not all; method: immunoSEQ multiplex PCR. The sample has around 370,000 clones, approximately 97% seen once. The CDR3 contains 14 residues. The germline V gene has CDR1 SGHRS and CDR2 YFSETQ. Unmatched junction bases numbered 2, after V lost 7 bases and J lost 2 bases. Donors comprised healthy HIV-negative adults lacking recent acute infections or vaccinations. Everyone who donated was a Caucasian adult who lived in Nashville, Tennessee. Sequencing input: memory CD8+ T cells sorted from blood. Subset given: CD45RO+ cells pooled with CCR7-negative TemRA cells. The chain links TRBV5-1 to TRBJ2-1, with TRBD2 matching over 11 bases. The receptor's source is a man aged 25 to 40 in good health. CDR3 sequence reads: CASQTSGTYNEQFF. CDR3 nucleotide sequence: TGCGCCAGCCAGACTAGCGGGACCTACAATGAGCAGTTCTTC.